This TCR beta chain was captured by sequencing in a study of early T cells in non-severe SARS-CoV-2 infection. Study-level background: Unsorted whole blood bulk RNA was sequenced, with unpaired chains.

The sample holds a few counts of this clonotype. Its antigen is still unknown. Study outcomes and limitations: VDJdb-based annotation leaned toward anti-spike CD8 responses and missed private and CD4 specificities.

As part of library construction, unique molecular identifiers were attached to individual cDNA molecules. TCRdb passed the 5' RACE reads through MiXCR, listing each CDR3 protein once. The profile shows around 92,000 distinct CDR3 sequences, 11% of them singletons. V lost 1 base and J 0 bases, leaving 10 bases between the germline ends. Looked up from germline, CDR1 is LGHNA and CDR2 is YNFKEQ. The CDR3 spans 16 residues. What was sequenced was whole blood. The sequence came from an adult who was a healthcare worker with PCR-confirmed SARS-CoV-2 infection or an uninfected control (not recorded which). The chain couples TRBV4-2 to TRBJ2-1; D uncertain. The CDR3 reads CASSQVGLSSYNEQFF. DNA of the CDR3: TGTGCCAGCAGCCAAGTTGGCCTAAGCTCCTACAATGAGCAGTTCTTC.